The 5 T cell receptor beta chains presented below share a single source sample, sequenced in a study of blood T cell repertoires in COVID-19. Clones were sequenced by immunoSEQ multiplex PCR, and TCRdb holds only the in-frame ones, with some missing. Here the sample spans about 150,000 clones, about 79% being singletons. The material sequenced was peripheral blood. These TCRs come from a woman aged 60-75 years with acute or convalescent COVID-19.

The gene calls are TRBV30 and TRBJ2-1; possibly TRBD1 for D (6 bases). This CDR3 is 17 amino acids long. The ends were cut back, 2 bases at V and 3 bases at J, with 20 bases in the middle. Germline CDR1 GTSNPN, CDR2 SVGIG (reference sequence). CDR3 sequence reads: CAWSPPGGSNLYNEQFF. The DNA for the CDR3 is TGTGCCTGGAGTCCCCCTGGGGGCTCTAACCTCTACAATGAGCAGTTCTTC.

Here the CDR3 reads CASSLSGTDLTNYGYTF. Here the CDR3 DNA reads TGTGCCAGCAGCCTTTCGGGGACAGATCTAACTAACTATGGCTACACCTTC. V and J are TRBV4-2 and TRBJ1-2; 7 positions agree with TRBD1. The CDR3 extends over 17 amino acids. Per germline, CDR1 LGHNA and CDR2 YNFKEQ. Trimming removed 4 bases from V and 0 bases from J; junction bases left unmatched: 11.

CDR3 in amino acids: CASSNRGSYEQYV. The CDR3 nucleotides read TGTGCCAGCAGCAACAGGGGATCCTACGAGCAGTACGTC. This sequence joins TRBV6-5 and TRBJ2-7, with TRBD1 identical over 7 bases. With V trimmed by 6 bases and J by 1 base, 3 bases remained unmatched. CDR3 length: 13 residues. CDR1 is MNHEY and CDR2 is SVGAGI in the germline V gene.

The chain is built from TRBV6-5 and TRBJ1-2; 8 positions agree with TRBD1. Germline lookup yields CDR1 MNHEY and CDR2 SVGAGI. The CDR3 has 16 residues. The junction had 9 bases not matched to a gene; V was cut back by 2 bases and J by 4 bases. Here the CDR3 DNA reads TGTGCCAGCAGTTACGGGACAGGAGAAGGACCCTATGGCTACACCTTC. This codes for CASSYGTGEGPYGYTF.

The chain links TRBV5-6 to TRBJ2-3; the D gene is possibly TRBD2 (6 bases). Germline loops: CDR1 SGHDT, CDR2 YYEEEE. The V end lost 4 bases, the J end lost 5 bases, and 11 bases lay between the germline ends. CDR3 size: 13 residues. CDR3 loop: CASSTGRVDTQYF. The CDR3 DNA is TGTGCCAGCAGCACCGGGAGAGTAGATACGCAGTATTTT.